These T cell receptor beta chains were read from a single sample in a study of Tregs in tolerant kidney transplant recipients. These receptors lack a known antigen. Profiled with immunoSEQ multiplex PCR; TCRdb holds only in-frame clones, not every one. The sample includes 30,000 to 35,000 clones, 82% of them seen just once. The material sequenced was Tregs from blood cultured with allogeneic cells. Receptors originate from a human donor in good health. Both conserved end residues are part of each CDR3. D genes are given only for firm matches. A clone size is listed for some rows: how often the clone was seen (once, few, many), or a class if it is expanded.

TRBJ1-4,once,-,TRBV28,CASRQVASVLFF,TGTGCCAGCAGGCAGGTAGCCTCTGTACTGTTTTTT
TRBJ1-1,-,-,TRBV19,CASSITPPWGTEAFF,TGTGCCAGTAGTATAACCCCCCCCTGGGGCACTGAAGCTTTCTTT
TRBJ2-7,once,-,TRBV7-3,CASSLTSSGRPYF,TGTGCCAGCAGCTTAACGTCGTCAGGGCGGCCGTACTTC
TRBJ1-1,once,TRBD1,TRBV5-4,CASSSPGQATSTEAFF,TGTGCCAGCAGCTCGCCTGGACAGGCCACCAGCACTGAAGCTTTCTTT
TRBJ2-3,few,-,TRBV18,CASSPAPGDGQYF,TGTGCCAGCTCCCCGGCTCCGGGGGACGGGCAGTATTTT
TRBJ2-3,-,-,TRBV15,CATSAWRTTDTQYF,TGTGCCACCAGCGCATGGCGGACCACAGATACGCAGTATTTT
TRBJ1-2,-,TRBD1,TRBV7-2,CASSLPGQHYGYTF,TGTGCCAGCAGCTTACCGGGACAGCACTATGGCTACACCTTC
TRBJ1-2,-,-,TRBV5-1,CASSLFGGRGISYGYTF,TGCGCCAGCAGCTTGTTTGGGGGCAGAGGTATCAGCTATGGCTACACCTTC
TRBJ1-1,-,-,TRBV10-3,CAITGEGNTEAFF,TGTGCCATCACTGGGGAGGGGAACACTGAAGCTTTCTTT
TRBJ1-2,-,-,TRBV29-1,CSTGGLGSYTF,TGCAGCACGGGGGGGCTGGGTAGCTACACCTTC
TRBJ2-7,-,-,TRBV9,CASSVSPGDYEQYF,TGTGCCAGCAGCGTATCGCCGGGGGACTACGAGCAGTACTTC
TRBJ1-1,medium-sized,TRBD1,TRBV29-1,CSASWTGLNTEAFF,TGCAGCGCCTCCTGGACAGGGCTGAACACTGAAGCTTTCTTT